What follows are 29 T cell receptor beta chains derived from one specimen sequenced in a study of T-cell memory formation after mild COVID-19. TCRdb redid the calling of the 5' RACE reads with MiXCR, one entry per CDR3 protein. The sample has some 130,000 distinct CDR3 sequences, about 15% seen once. Sequenced material: PBMCs or a T cell subset sorted from them (not recorded which). The origin of the receptors is an adult woman who had mild COVID-19 (a few samples of this study predate the infection). Cell type and time point are not known.

The chain joins TRBV5-6 to TRBJ1-1; D remains ambiguous. The V gene's germline CDR1 is SGHDT and CDR2 YYEEEE. V was shortened by 4 bases and J by 4 bases, with 8 bases between the two germline ends. The CDR3 is made up of 12 amino acids. The CDR3 bases are TGTGCCAGCAGCAACGACATCACTGAAGCTTTCTTT. Translated: CASSNDITEAFF.

This clonotype occurred a few times. The chain recombines TRBV27 with TRBJ1-2; weak D call: TRBD1 (6 bases). The ends were cut back, 0 bases at V and 2 bases at J, with 13 bases in the middle. The CDR3 is made up of 16 amino acids. The germline gives CDR1 MNHEY, CDR2 SMNVEV (reference sequence). The CDR3 here is CASSLSWAGENYGYTF. The DNA for the CDR3 is TGTGCCAGCAGTTTATCCTGGGCAGGGGAGAACTATGGCTACACCTTC.

This clonotype was observed a handful of times. The gene calls are TRBV4-3 and TRBJ2-7; no definite D call. This CDR3 comprises 15 residues. The V gene lost 0 bases and the J gene lost 5 bases, with 14 bases spanning the gap. Germline loops: CDR1 LGHNA, CDR2 YSLEER. CDR3 region: CASSQDLGGPNEQYF. The CDR3 nucleotides are TGCGCCAGCAGCCAAGATCTGGGCGGCCCCAACGAGCAGTACTTC.

This clonotype came up a few times. V is TRBV20-1 and J is TRBJ1-1; the match to TRBD1 covers 10 bases. This CDR3 spans 13 amino acids. Germline V gives CDR1 DFQATT, CDR2 SNEGSKA (reference sequence). Unmatched junction bases numbered 2, after V lost 6 bases and J lost 1 base. Here the CDR3 DNA reads TGCAGTGCCGGACAGGGGGGGAACACTGAAGCTTTCTTT. Its translation is CSAGQGGNTEAFF.

This clonotype appeared many times. The J gene is TRBJ1-1, the V gene TRBV7-9; D is uncertain. The V end was cut by 1 base, the J end by 1 base, with 4 bases between. The CDR3 contains 13 residues. Germline V gene sequence: CDR1 SEHNR, CDR2 FQNEAQ (reference sequence). CDR3 residues: CASSLDPNTEAFF. In DNA form, the CDR3 reads TGTGCCAGCAGCTTAGACCCGAACACTGAAGCTTTCTTT.

The V gene is TRBV6-5, the J gene TRBJ2-7; D perhaps matches TRBD1 (7 bases). The CDR3 length is 13 residues. From germline, CDR1 is MNHEY and CDR2 SVGAGI. The V end was cut by 8 bases, the J end by 0 bases, with 11 bases between. CDR3 bases: TGTGCCAGCCAGGGGGAGGTCTCCTACGAGCAGTACTTC. Encoded protein: CASQGEVSYEQYF.

The chain links TRBV7-9 to TRBJ2-7; TRBD1 agrees at 8 bases. The CDR3 has 14 amino acids. J lost 2 bases, V lost 4 bases, and 4 bases had no gene match. The germline gives CDR1 SEHNR, CDR2 FQNEAQ (reference sequence). The CDR3 protein is CASSSQGATYEQYF. CDR3 in DNA: TGTGCCAGCAGCTCGCAGGGGGCCACCTACGAGCAGTACTTC.

This clonotype occurred a few times. The chain carries TRBV11-2 and TRBJ1-5, with no clear D. Trimming removed 1 base from V and 5 bases from J, with 12 bases in between. CDR1 is SGHAT and CDR2 is FQNNGV in the germline V gene. The CDR3 runs 15 residues. The CDR3 coding sequence is TGTGCCAGCAGCTTAGGTTTTCTCGGGGATCAGCCCCAGCATTTT. Translation gives CASSLGFLGDQPQHF.

The chain joins TRBV15 to TRBJ2-5; 7 nucleotides agree with TRBD1. J was trimmed by 5 bases and V by 0 bases; bases with no gene match: 15. Looked up from germline, CDR1 is LNHNV and CDR2 is YYDKDF (reference sequence). The CDR3 is 18 amino acids. The CDR3 here is CATSRDRYGTESLETQYF. Written as DNA, the CDR3 is TGTGCCACCAGCAGAGATCGGTACGGGACAGAGAGTTTGGAGACCCAGTACTTC.

This clonotype was recorded once. CDR3 loop: CSARGVAGDTAKLFF. CDR3 nucleotides: TGCAGTGCTAGAGGGGTGGCAGGGGACACCGCAAAACTGTTTTTT. This rearrangement joins TRBV20-1 to TRBJ1-4; maybe TRBD1 (6 bases). Germline-derived CDR1 and CDR2 are DFQATT and SNEGSKA (reference sequence). Trimming removed 1 base from V and 10 bases from J, with 19 bases in between. This CDR3 spans 15 amino acids.

This clonotype was recorded a few times. The rearrangement links TRBV7-9 to TRBJ2-7; TRBD2 matches at 11 bases. V trimming: 1 base; J trimming: 2 bases; junction bases outside the gene matches: 4. The CDR3 runs to 16 residues. The V gene's germline CDR1 is SEHNR and CDR2 FQNEAQ (reference sequence). DNA of the CDR3: TGTGCCAGCAGCTTAGTACTAGCGGGAGCTACCTACGAGCAGTACTTC. This codes for CASSLVLAGATYEQYF.

The chain recombines TRBV5-4 with TRBJ2-2, with 7 bases matching TRBD1. The V and J ends lost 4 bases and 2 bases, in that order; junction bases with no gene match: 11. The CDR3 is 17 residues long. Germline lookup yields CDR1 SGHNT and CDR2 YYREEE (reference sequence). Written as DNA, the CDR3 is TGTGCCAGCAGCCCCCCGGCGGACAGGCATAACACCGGGGAGCTGTTTTTT. Its protein is CASSPPADRHNTGELFF.

This clonotype came up a few times. V gene TRBV5-1 combines with J gene TRBJ2-2; the D gene is possibly TRBD2 (6 bases). Germline V gene sequence: CDR1 SGHRS, CDR2 YFSETQ. The CDR3 consists of 14 residues. V lost 5 bases and J lost 10, with 18 bases in between. The DNA of the CDR3 is TGCGCCAGCAGGCTGAGCGGGTCGTCAAAGGAGCTGTTTTTT. Its translation is CASRLSGSSKELFF.

A few counts support this clonotype. The chain couples TRBV13 to TRBJ1-2; 10 nucleotides agree with TRBD1. Trimming removed 3 bases from V and 8 bases from J; junction bases left unmatched: 6. CDR3 size: 14 residues. From germline, CDR1 is PRHDT and CDR2 FYEKMQ (reference sequence). CDR3 DNA: TGTGCCAGCAGCTTCCGGGACAGGGGAGGGGGCTACACCTTC. It encodes CASSFRDRGGGYTF. Full variable domain (rest looked up from reference TRBV13 and TRBJ1-2): AAGVIQSPRHLIKEKRETATLKCYPIPRHDTVYWYQQGPGQDPQFLISFYEKMQSDKGSIPDRFSAQQFSDYHSELNMSSLELGDSALYFCASSFRDRGGGYTFGSGTRLTVV.

There are a few counts of this clonotype. The chain couples TRBV20-1 to TRBJ2-5; no clear D. Germline V gene data show CDR1 as DFQATT and CDR2 as SNEGSKA (reference sequence). The length of the CDR3 is 14 residues. The germline V and J ends were trimmed by 7 bases and 1 base, with 16 bases remaining between them. This chain's CDR3 is CSVQLDLPQETQYF. The CDR3 DNA follows: TGCAGTGTCCAGCTAGATCTTCCCCAAGAGACCCAGTACTTC.

In its sample, this clonotype was seen a few times. V is TRBV14 and J is TRBJ1-1; possibly TRBD1 for D (6 bases). Trimming took off 4 bases at V and 4 bases at J, with 10 bases between the two ends. Germline V gives CDR1 SGHDN, CDR2 FVKESK. The CDR3 covers 13 residues. The CDR3 sequence is CASSPRGATEAFF. CDR3 coding DNA: TGTGCCAGCAGCCCCAGGGGTGCCACTGAAGCTTTCTTT.

This clonotype was counted between two and nine times. The CDR3 protein is CSAYRVPYNEQFF. CDR3 DNA: TGCAGTGCTTACAGGGTCCCCTACAATGAGCAGTTCTTC. The gene calls are TRBV20-1 and TRBJ2-1, with D perhaps matching TRBD1 (6 bases). This CDR3 comprises 13 residues. Per germline, CDR1 DFQATT and CDR2 SNEGSKA (reference sequence). With 5 bases removed from V and 2 bases from J, the gap between germline ends came to 10 bases.

This clonotype was seen a few times. V gene TRBV5-1 combines with J gene TRBJ2-7; no reliable D call. The ends were cut back, 4 bases at V and 5 bases at J, with 19 bases in the middle. CDR1 and CDR2 (germline): SGHRS, YFSETQ. CDR3 length: 15 amino acids. CDR3 DNA sequence: TGCGCCAGCAGCCTGATCGGAGAGGTGTCCAACGAGCAGTACTTC. Amino acids: CASSLIGEVSNEQYF.

This clonotype was observed a handful of times. V gene TRBV7-9 combines with J gene TRBJ2-5; TRBD2 matches 8 bases. This CDR3 has 15 residues. Trimming cost V 5 bases and J 1 base; bases outside gene matches: 6. CDR1 is SEHNR and CDR2 is FQNEAQ in the germline V gene (reference sequence). This CDR3 reads CASSPVAGSQETQYF. CDR3 in DNA: TGTGCCAGCAGCCCAGTAGCGGGAAGCCAAGAGACCCAGTACTTC.

The chain is built from TRBV28 and TRBJ2-2, with no clear D. Looked up from germline, CDR1 is MDHEN and CDR2 is SYDVKM. This CDR3 is built from 12 residues. V lost 5 bases, J lost 3 bases, and 4 bases lay in between. As DNA, the CDR3 is TGTGCCAGCAGTCCTGACACCGGGGAGCTGTTTTTT. This gives the protein CASSPDTGELFF.

The rearrangement uses TRBV7-3 and TRBJ1-1, with no clear D. The CDR3 has 12 amino acids. Per the germline V gene, CDR1 is SGHTA and CDR2 is FQGTGA. V was clipped by 1 base and J by 11 bases, with 11 bases between them. The CDR3 here is CASSLRGGVAFF. DNA for the CDR3: TGTGCCAGCAGCTTAAGGGGTGGTGTCGCTTTCTTT.

This chain joins TRBV2 and TRBJ2-4; D may match TRBD1 or TRBD2 (6 bases each). Germline V gene lookup returns CDR1 SNHLY and CDR2 FYNNEI. The CDR3 totals 15 residues. The germline V and J ends were trimmed by 0 bases and 7 bases, with 13 bases remaining between them. The CDR3 sequence: CASSEAEGGVNIQYF. CDR3 nucleotides: TGTGCCAGCAGTGAAGCGGAGGGGGGAGTGAACATTCAGTACTTC.

This clonotype was counted a few times. This chain links TRBV2 with TRBJ1-5, with D possibly being TRBD1 (5 bases). With 9 bases removed from V and 3 bases from J, the gap between germline ends came to 12 bases. Germline-derived CDR1 and CDR2 are SNHLY and FYNNEI. There are 13 residues in the CDR3. In DNA, the CDR3 is TGTGCCAGTGTTCAGGGCACCAATCAGCCCCAGCATTTT. Its protein product is CASVQGTNQPQHF.

This clonotype occurred a few times. The chain employs TRBV27 and TRBJ2-7; 8 bases fit TRBD1. J was trimmed by 3 bases and V by 3 bases; bases with no gene match: 4. Germline V lookup: CDR1 MNHEY, CDR2 SMNVEV (reference sequence). There are 14 residues in the CDR3. CDR3 residues: CASSFQGAFYEQYF. The CDR3 nucleotides read TGTGCCAGCAGTTTTCAGGGGGCTTTCTACGAGCAGTACTTC.

This chain links TRBV7-3 with TRBJ1-1; D is unresolved. The CDR3 loop spans 15 amino acids. V was shortened by 2 bases and J by 2 bases, with 12 bases between the two germline ends. The germline CDR1 and CDR2 sequences are SGHTA and FQGTGA. The CDR3 DNA reads as TGTGCCAGCAGCTTAGTACGACTTCTAAACACTGAAGCTTTCTTT. Protein product: CASSLVRLLNTEAFF. The entire variable domain, with the rest obtained from reference TRBV7-3 and TRBJ1-1, is as follows: GAGVSQTPSNKVTEKGKYVELRCDPISGHTALYWYRQSLGQGPEFLIYFQGTGAADDSGLPNDRFFAVRPEGSVSTLKIQRTERGDSAVYLCASSLVRLLNTEAFFGQGTRLTVV.

This clonotype has a handful of counts. CDR3 in DNA: TGCGCCAGCAGGGCCCAGGGGGCTTGGAATTCACCCCTCCACTTT. As protein: CASRAQGAWNSPLHF. V is TRBV4-1 and J is TRBJ1-6, with 8 bases identical to TRBD1. The length of the CDR3 is 15 residues. V lost 6 bases and J lost 7; bases outside the gene matches: 8. Germline CDR1 MGHRA, CDR2 YSYEKL.

This clonotype has just a few counts. The J gene is TRBJ1-1, the V gene TRBV23-1; perhaps TRBD1 as D (5 bases). TRBV23-1 is reported as an ORF; its role is uncertain. Trimming pared 6 bases from V and 1 base from J, leaving 9 bases between. The CDR3 runs 13 residues. The CDR3 coding sequence is TGCGCCAGCAGCCGCGGGACGAACACTGAAGCTTTCTTT. It yields the protein CASSRGTNTEAFF.

This chain joins TRBV3-1 and TRBJ2-1; no reliable D call. Trimming took 3 bases from V and 15 from J, leaving 18 bases between them. Germline loops: CDR1 LGHDT, CDR2 YNNKEL (reference sequence). The CDR3 spans 13 residues. CDR3 DNA sequence: TGTGCCAGCAGCCACGAAGAGACTCCTGGAACGTTCTTC. Translating it yields CASSHEETPGTFF.

This clonotype was seen many times. The chain couples TRBV12-3 or TRBV12-4 to TRBJ2-2; the D gene is possibly TRBD1 (6 bases). The V and J ends lost 6 bases and 6 bases respectively, with 11 bases between them. The CDR3 loop spans 13 amino acids. The CDR3 nucleotides are TGTGCCAGCAGAAAACAGGGAGCCGGGGAGCTGTTTTTT. This codes for CASRKQGAGELFF.